These 32 T cell receptor beta chains were all obtained from the same sample, sequenced in a study of CD8+ T cells in alopecia areata. The authors extracted RNA and reverse transcribed it into cDNA as the sequencing template. Clones were sequenced by immunoSEQ multiplex PCR, and TCRdb holds only the in-frame ones, with some missing. Altogether hundreds of thousands of clones are present, nearly 60% being singletons, with the ten largest covering around 1.8%. As for treatment: oral pan-JAK inhibitor, 5-10 mg twice daily. The material sequenced was CD4+ T cells sorted from blood, taken at week 24, from a patient treated with tofacitinib. The receptors come from a human donor with alopecia areata.

The chain couples TRBV30 to TRBJ1-2; weak D call: TRBD1 (5 bases). Trimming removed 0 bases at V and 10 bases at J, with 18 bases between. CDR1 and CDR2 (germline): GTSNPN, SVGIG (reference sequence). This CDR3 has 14 residues. The CDR3 protein is CAWSVGLIGPYYTF. The CDR3 coding sequence is TGTGCCTGGAGTGTGGGGCTCATAGGGCCGTACTACACCTTC.

In DNA, the CDR3 is TGCGCCAGCAGCCAACAAGAGACAGCTAACTATGGCTACACCTTC. It yields the protein CASSQQETANYGYTF. The V gene is TRBV4-3, the J gene TRBJ1-2; D may be TRBD1 (5 bases). The germline V gene encodes CDR1 LGHNA and CDR2 YSLEER. V lost 2 bases to trimming and J lost 0 bases, with 10 bases between them. This CDR3 has 15 residues.

The rearrangement joins TRBV10-3 to TRBJ2-5; D possibly corresponds to TRBD2 (6 bases). Trimming stripped 7 bases from V and 1 base from J, with 16 bases between. Germline V gene lookup returns CDR1 ENHRY and CDR2 SYGVKD. CDR3 length: 15 residues. The CDR3 is CAINSNLGLQETQYF. The CDR3 DNA is TGTGCCATCAATTCCAACTTGGGACTCCAAGAGACCCAGTACTTC.

This sequence joins TRBV5-6 and TRBJ2-4, with D unresolved. V gave up 0 bases and J gave up 7 bases, with 8 bases separating them. Germline assignment: CDR1 SGHDT and CDR2 YYEEEE. The CDR3 length is 13 residues. CDR3 DNA: TGTGCCAGCAGCTTGGCGGCAGTGAACATTCAGTACTTC. It encodes CASSLAAVNIQYF.

The rearrangement links TRBV5-1 to TRBJ2-5; 7 bases are a match to TRBD2. V shed 1 base and J 5 bases; nucleotides not matched to a gene: 8. The CDR3 runs 15 residues. The V gene's germline CDR1 is SGHRS and CDR2 YFSETQ. CDR3: CASSLSGALRETQYF. CDR3 in DNA: TGCGCCAGCAGCTTGAGCGGGGCCCTCCGGGAGACCCAGTACTTC.

The chain has TRBV2 and TRBJ2-5; 10 bases agree with TRBD2. CDR1 and CDR2 (germline): SNHLY, FYNNEI. CDR3 size: 18 residues. Trimming took 1 base from V and 0 from J; bases not matched to a gene: 8. The CDR3 DNA reads as TGTGCCAGCAGTGAAGGGGTACCGGGACTAGCGTACCAAGAGACCCAGTACTTC. This translates into CASSEGVPGLAYQETQYF.

Only a few counts were recorded for this clone. The chain has TRBV30 and TRBJ2-3; D unclear. Germline V gene lookup returns CDR1 GTSNPN and CDR2 SVGIG (reference sequence). The CDR3 consists of 13 residues. Trimming removed 2 bases at V and 4 bases at J, with 10 bases between. CDR3: CAWSPRMADTQYF. The CDR3 DNA reads as TGTGCCTGGAGTCCCCGGATGGCAGATACGCAGTATTTT. Full variable domain (remainder filled in from reference TRBV30 and TRBJ2-3): SQTIHQWPATLVQPVGSPLSLECTVEGTSNPNLYWYRQAAGRGLQLLFYSVGIGQISSEVPQNLSASRPQDRQFILSSKKLLLSDSGFYLCAWSPRMADTQYFGPGTRLTVL.

The CDR3 DNA is TGCGCCAGCAGACTCGGAGTAGGACAGACCAATGAGCAGTTCTTC. The encoded protein is CASRLGVGQTNEQFF. The V gene is TRBV4-1, the J gene TRBJ2-1, with D tentatively TRBD1 (6 bases). The CDR3 loop spans 15 amino acids. In germline, CDR1 is MGHRA, CDR2 YSYEKL. Trimming pared 6 bases from V and 6 bases from J, leaving 18 bases between.

CDR3: CASSHGGAVDIQYF. The CDR3 DNA follows: TGTGCCAGCAGCCACGGGGGAGCCGTCGACATTCAGTACTTC. This sequence joins TRBV28 and TRBJ2-4; D is possibly TRBD2 (6 bases). CDR3 length equals 14 residues. The V and J ends lost 6 bases and 8 bases respectively, with 17 bases between them. CDR1 MDHEN and CDR2 SYDVKM come from the germline V gene.

This clone was counted once. The chain joins TRBV2 to TRBJ1-6; 8 bases align to TRBD1. The V gene's germline CDR1 is SNHLY and CDR2 FYNNEI. Trimming took 4 bases from V and 9 from J; bases not matched to a gene: 8. This CDR3 has 15 amino acids. In DNA form, the CDR3 reads TGTGCCAGCAGTGTTAGAGACAGGGGTCCTTCACCCCTCCACTTT. It yields the protein CASSVRDRGPSPLHF.

This chain uses TRBV9 with TRBJ1-2; no reliable D call. Germline CDR1 reads SGDLS; CDR2 reads YYNGEE. This CDR3 comprises 12 residues. V lost 6 bases and J lost 7, with 13 bases in between. Here the CDR3 DNA reads TGTGCCAGCAACTCAGCCCCCTCTGGCTACACCTTC. This gives the protein CASNSAPSGYTF.

The genes are TRBV29-1 and TRBJ1-4; 8 positions agree with TRBD1. The V segment lost 6 bases and the J segment 3 bases; nucleotides outside the gene matches: 6. CDR1 is SQVTM, CDR2 ANQGSEA, per germline. This CDR3 contains 14 residues. CDR3 sequence: CSVAGGEANEKLFF. CDR3 nucleotide sequence: TGCAGCGTCGCAGGGGGCGAGGCTAATGAAAAACTGTTTTTT.

This clone occurred a few times. This chain joins TRBV23-1 and TRBJ1-1, with D unresolved. Being an ORF, TRBV23-1 has a function that is uncertain. Trimming stripped 2 bases from V and 1 base from J, with 5 bases between. The CDR3 runs to 13 residues. CDR3 bases: TGCGCCAGCAGTCAACCCAAGAACACTGAAGCTTTCTTT. It encodes CASSQPKNTEAFF.

CDR3 sequence: CASSQNPGSGGEAFF. DNA of the CDR3: TGCGCCAGCAGCCAAAACCCGGGGAGTGGTGGTGAAGCTTTCTTT. This chain links TRBV4-1 with TRBJ1-1; D ambiguous. Germline lookup yields CDR1 MGHRA and CDR2 YSYEKL. V was shortened by 2 bases and J by 7 bases, with 17 bases between the two germline ends. This CDR3 contains 15 residues.

This chain joins TRBV29-1 and TRBJ2-1; possibly TRBD1 for D (5 bases). Germline V gives CDR1 SQVTM, CDR2 ANQGSEA. V lost 4 bases to trimming and J lost 5 bases, with 15 bases between them. CDR3 length: 14 residues. This chain's CDR3 is CSVARVLANNEQFF. The CDR3 DNA follows: TGCAGCGTTGCCAGGGTTTTGGCTAACAATGAGCAGTTCTTC.

The chain joins TRBV12-5 to TRBJ2-6, with D perhaps matching TRBD1 (6 bases). The CDR3 consists of 16 residues. V was pared by 6 bases and J by 0 bases, with 12 bases between. CDR1 and CDR2 (germline): LGHNT, FRNRAP. The CDR3 here is CASGYNRASGANVLTF. Here the CDR3 DNA reads TGTGCTAGTGGATACAACAGGGCCTCTGGGGCCAACGTCCTGACTTTC.

Comment on this clone: Other nucleotide sequences from this sample produce the same CDR3. The DNA for the CDR3 is TGCGCCAGCAGCTCACAAGAGACCCAGTACTTC. Its protein product is CASSSQETQYF. The J gene is TRBJ2-5, the V gene TRBV5-1; no firm D call. This CDR3 has 11 amino acids. The V gene lost 3 bases and the J gene lost 2 bases, with 2 bases spanning the gap. Germline CDR1 reads SGHRS; CDR2 reads YFSETQ.

This clone has just a few counts. This chain connects TRBV18 to TRBJ2-7; D is ambiguous. In germline, CDR1 is KGHSH, CDR2 LQKENI. V lost 2 bases and J 6 bases, leaving 11 bases between the germline ends. This CDR3 spans 13 amino acids. The CDR3 DNA reads TGTGCCAGCTCACCAGCCCCTGCTCGCGAGCAGTACTTC. Protein: CASSPAPAREQYF.

This chain links TRBV29-1 with TRBJ1-4; unclear D gene. The V end lost 5 bases, the J end lost 1 base, and 11 bases lay between the germline ends. The germline V gene has CDR1 SQVTM and CDR2 ANQGSEA. The CDR3 sequence is 14 residues long. The CDR3 spells CSVSSGLTNEKLFF. The CDR3 bases are TGCAGCGTTTCATCAGGCCTAACTAATGAAAAACTGTTTTTT.

This clone was observed a handful of times. The rearrangement joins TRBV2 to TRBJ2-6, with D unclear. CDR3 size: 14 residues. V was trimmed by 4 bases and J by 0 bases, leaving 4 bases between them. The germline V gene has CDR1 SNHLY and CDR2 FYNNEI. This chain's CDR3 is CASSGSSGANVLTF. Here the CDR3 DNA reads TGTGCCAGCAGTGGGTCCTCTGGGGCCAACGTCCTGACTTTC. Looking up the rest from reference TRBV2 and TRBJ2-6 gives the full variable domain: EPEVTQTPSHQVTQMGQEVILRCVPISNHLYFYWYRQILGQKVEFLVSFYNNEISEKSEIFDDQFSVERPDGSNFTLKIRSTKLEDSAMYFCASSGSSGANVLTFGAGSRLTVL.

Comment on this clone: The junction departs from the called germline gene at one end, perhaps through a read error. This sequence joins TRBV23-1 and TRBJ1-2; D possibly corresponds to TRBD1 (6 bases). TRBV23-1 is reported as an ORF; its role is uncertain. CDR3 length equals 13 residues. CDR3 sequence: CASSPWGGCGYAF. CDR3 DNA: TGCGCCAGCAGTCCGTGGGGGGGCTGTGGCTACGCCTTC.

The V gene is TRBV30, the J gene TRBJ1-5; D is unresolved. The CDR3 covers 14 residues. V lost 2 bases, J lost 11 bases, and 19 bases lay in between. In germline, CDR1 is GTSNPN, CDR2 SVGIG (reference sequence). CDR3: CAWSHPGLGPTQHF. The CDR3 DNA reads as TGTGCCTGGAGTCACCCTGGCCTTGGGCCGACCCAGCATTTT.

The CDR3 DNA reads as TGTGCCAGCAGCGCCACAGGGACTAGCGGGGCAGAGACCCAGTACTTC. Translated: CASSATGTSGAETQYF. The V gene is TRBV7-8, the J gene TRBJ2-5; TRBD2 matches at 13 bases. There are 16 residues in the CDR3. Germline V gene sequence: CDR1 SGHVS, CDR2 FQNEAQ. V shed 5 bases and J 4 bases; nucleotides not matched to a gene: 7.

Written as DNA, the CDR3 is TGCAGCGTTGTAGGACCTAACAATGAAAAACTGTTTTTT. Translating gives CSVVGPNNEKLFF. V is TRBV29-1 and J is TRBJ1-4; D remains ambiguous. Trimming shortened V by 4 bases and J by 5 bases, and 11 bases separated the two germline ends. This CDR3 has 13 residues. CDR1 is SQVTM, CDR2 ANQGSEA, per germline.

This clone was observed a few times. This sequence joins TRBV27 and TRBJ2-7; 8 bases agree with TRBD1. The V gene end was trimmed by 6 bases and the J gene end by 3 bases; junction bases not matched to a gene: 10. Germline V CDR1 and CDR2: MNHEY, SMNVEV (reference sequence). The CDR3 spans 15 residues. Here the CDR3 reads CASSPRTGRNYEQYF. The CDR3 region has the DNA TGTGCCAGCAGCCCCCGGACAGGGAGGAACTACGAGCAGTACTTC.

The rearrangement uses TRBV30 and TRBJ2-5, with D possibly being TRBD1 (6 bases). From germline, CDR1 is GTSNPN and CDR2 SVGIG (reference sequence). V lost 2 bases and J lost 0, with 13 bases in between. CDR3 length: 15 amino acids. CDR3 protein: CAWSQGRAYQETQYF. For the CDR3, the DNA is TGTGCCTGGAGTCAGGGGCGGGCCTACCAAGAGACCCAGTACTTC.

The chain uses TRBV7-9 and TRBJ2-2, with 8 bases lining up with TRBD2. J gave up 0 bases and V 3 bases, and 3 bases lay outside the gene matches. This CDR3 has 16 residues. Germline V gives CDR1 SEHNR, CDR2 FQNEAQ (reference sequence). CDR3 sequence reads: CASSFSGVANTGELFF. CDR3 in DNA: TGTGCCAGCAGCTTTAGCGGGGTCGCGAACACCGGGGAGCTGTTTTTT.

This clone occurred a few times. The V and J genes are TRBV21-1 and TRBJ2-7; TRBD2 reflects the table's D call only, with no check against the DNA. TRBV21-1 is a recognized pseudogene. CDR3 length: 18 amino acids. The CDR3 spells CASSNIGQGLPRRYEQYF. The CDR3, as DNA: TGTGCCAGCAGCAACATCGGGCAGGGACTTCCGAGGCGCTACGAGCAGTACTTC.

The rearrangement uses TRBV6-6 and TRBJ2-7, with a weak D call TRBD2 (6 bases). This CDR3 region has 15 residues. Germline CDR1 is MNHNY and CDR2 is SVGAGI (reference sequence). The V and J ends lost 3 bases and 2 bases respectively, with 14 bases between them. CDR3 protein: CASSYESGTPYEQYF. The CDR3 DNA follows: TGTGCCAGCAGTTATGAATCCGGGACTCCCTACGAGCAGTACTTC.

The gene calls are TRBV29-1 and TRBJ2-7, with 8 bases identical to TRBD1. The CDR3 has 16 residues. With V trimmed by 3 bases and J by 6 bases, 16 bases remained unmatched. Germline CDR1 is SQVTM and CDR2 is ANQGSEA. The CDR3 here is CSVDIGQGGLFSEQYF. CDR3 bases: TGCAGCGTTGATATCGGACAGGGAGGCCTCTTCTCCGAGCAGTACTTC.

The rearrangement links TRBV30 to TRBJ2-3; 9 bases line up with TRBD2. The V and J ends lost 5 bases and 3 bases, in that order; junction bases with no gene match: 3. The CDR3 consists of 13 residues. Germline CDR1 reads GTSNPN; CDR2 reads SVGIG (reference sequence). The DNA for the CDR3 is TGTGCCTGGGAGACTAGCGGAACAGATACGCAGTATTTT. Protein sequence: CAWETSGTDTQYF. Full variable domain (missing parts from reference TRBV30 and TRBJ2-3): SQTIHQWPATLVQPVGSPLSLECTVEGTSNPNLYWYRQAAGRGLQLLFYSVGIGQISSEVPQNLSASRPQDRQFILSSKKLLLSDSGFYLCAWETSGTDTQYFGPGTRLTVL.

This chain joins TRBV29-1 and TRBJ2-7, with 8 bases matching TRBD2. Per the germline V gene, CDR1 is SQVTM and CDR2 is ANQGSEA. CDR3 size: 15 residues. V shed 7 bases, J shed 3 bases, and the junction held 14 bases outside the gene matches. DNA of the CDR3: TGCAGCGCCGTATCCTGGACCGGGAGGGTCTACGAGCAGTACTTC. Translating gives CSAVSWTGRVYEQYF.